These T cell receptor beta chains were read from a single sample in a study of blood T cell repertoires in COVID-19. The protocol was immunoSEQ multiplex PCR, while the TCRdb copy is restricted to in-frame clones and leaves out a portion. The table has about 140,000 clones, less than 90% seen once. The sequenced sample was peripheral blood. All receptors come from a man aged 25-45 years with COVID-19, enrolled during active disease. The CDR3 runs from the conserved cysteine through the conserved F or W. Each record gives: J gene, clone size, D gene, V gene, CDR3 DNA, CDR3 protein. The D gene is left open where the match is weak. Not every row has a clone size; where given, it reads once, few, many or a size class.

j_gene: TRBJ2-7
abundance: -
d_gene: TRBD1
v_gene: TRBV9
CDR3nt: TGTGCCAGCAGCGTAGAAGGAACAGGGGCCTACGAGCAGTACTTC
CDR3aa: CASSVEGTGAYEQYF

j_gene: TRBJ2-5
abundance: -
d_gene: -
v_gene: TRBV7-3
CDR3nt: TGTGCCAGCAGTCGTTCGAGCCAAGAGACCCAGTACTTC
CDR3aa: CASSRSSQETQYF

j_gene: TRBJ2-3
abundance: few
d_gene: TRBD1
v_gene: TRBV11-3
CDR3nt: TGTGCCAGCAGCCTTGGCTCCAGGGGGCCTACAGATACGCAGTATTTT
CDR3aa: CASSLGSRGPTDTQYF

j_gene: TRBJ2-1
abundance: -
d_gene: TRBD2
v_gene: TRBV6-5
CDR3nt: TGTGCCAGCTCGGGACTAGCGGGAGACAATGAGCAGTTCTTC
CDR3aa: CASSGLAGDNEQFF

j_gene: TRBJ2-1
abundance: -
d_gene: TRBD2
v_gene: TRBV19
CDR3nt: TGTGCCAGTAGTGTACTAGCGGGGCGGGGCGATGAGCAGTTCTTC
CDR3aa: CASSVLAGRGDEQFF

j_gene: TRBJ1-1
abundance: -
d_gene: TRBD1
v_gene: TRBV3-1/TRBV3-2
CDR3nt: TGTGCCAGCAGCCTTCATCCGGGACAGGACACTGAAGCTTTCTTT
CDR3aa: CASSLHPGQDTEAFF

j_gene: TRBJ2-3
abundance: -
d_gene: -
v_gene: TRBV4-1
CDR3nt: TGCGCCAGCAGCCAAACGGGGATAGCAAGAGATACGCAGTATTTT
CDR3aa: CASSQTGIARDTQYF

j_gene: TRBJ1-1
abundance: -
d_gene: -
v_gene: TRBV19
CDR3nt: TGTGCCAGTAGTATCGAAAGGGGGAACACTGAAGCTTTCTTT
CDR3aa: CASSIERGNTEAFF

j_gene: TRBJ2-7
abundance: -
d_gene: -
v_gene: TRBV6-5
CDR3nt: TGTGCCAGCAGTTACACTTTGGGAGTCTACGAGCAGTACTTC
CDR3aa: CASSYTLGVYEQYF

j_gene: TRBJ2-7
abundance: once
d_gene: TRBD1
v_gene: TRBV5-1
CDR3nt: TGCGCCAGCAGCTTGGGACAGGGTGTCGACGAGCAGTACTTC
CDR3aa: CASSLGQGVDEQYF

j_gene: TRBJ2-7
abundance: -
d_gene: TRBD2
v_gene: TRBV6-5
CDR3nt: TGTGCCAGCAGGCGGAGGAGCGGGAGTCTCTACGAGCAGTACTTC
CDR3aa: CASRRRSGSLYEQYF

j_gene: TRBJ2-5
abundance: -
d_gene: -
v_gene: TRBV27
CDR3nt: TGTGCCAGCAGTCCTCGGACTATCCAAGAGACCCAGTACTTC
CDR3aa: CASSPRTIQETQYF

j_gene: TRBJ2-7
abundance: once
d_gene: TRBD2
v_gene: TRBV7-9
CDR3nt: TGTGCCAGCAGCTCCGCCGGGACTAGCAGCTACGAGCAGTACTTC
CDR3aa: CASSSAGTSSYEQYF

j_gene: TRBJ2-3
abundance: -
d_gene: -
v_gene: TRBV19
CDR3nt: TGTGCCAGTCAAAGATACCGGACAGAACAAGATACGCAGTATTTT
CDR3aa: CASQRYRTEQDTQYF

j_gene: TRBJ1-1
abundance: -
d_gene: -
v_gene: TRBV25-1
CDR3nt: TGTGCCACCGGGGTCGGGTCCGCTGAAGCTTTCTTT
CDR3aa: CATGVGSAEAFF

j_gene: TRBJ2-7
abundance: -
d_gene: -
v_gene: TRBV21-1
CDR3nt: TGTGCCAGCAGCCCGTGGACTAGCGGGACAAGGAGCTCCTACGAGCAGTACTTC
CDR3aa: CASSPWTSGTRSSYEQYF

j_gene: TRBJ1-6
abundance: -
d_gene: TRBD1
v_gene: TRBV5-8
CDR3nt: TGTGCCAGCAGCGTACCGGGACAGGGGAACTCACCCCTCCACTTT
CDR3aa: CASSVPGQGNSPLHF

j_gene: TRBJ2-1
abundance: -
d_gene: -
v_gene: TRBV2
CDR3nt: TGTGCCAGCAGTATAGCGGGACAGGGTAATGAGCAGTTCTTC
CDR3aa: CASSIAGQGNEQFF

j_gene: TRBJ2-5
abundance: once
d_gene: -
v_gene: TRBV2
CDR3nt: TGTGCCAGCAGTATGAGGGTAGAGACCCAGTACTTC
CDR3aa: CASSMRVETQYF

j_gene: TRBJ2-7
abundance: -
d_gene: TRBD1
v_gene: TRBV10-2
CDR3nt: TGCGCCAGCAGTAACACCGGGACAGGGGCCTACGAGCAGTACTTC
CDR3aa: CASSNTGTGAYEQYF

j_gene: TRBJ2-7
abundance: -
d_gene: -
v_gene: TRBV12-2
CDR3nt: TGTGCAAGTCGCTTGCCGAGACACTGTTCGACCTACGAGCAGTACTTC
CDR3aa: CASRLPRHCSTYEQYF

j_gene: TRBJ1-1
abundance: -
d_gene: -
v_gene: TRBV3-1/TRBV3-2
CDR3nt: TGTGCCAGCAGCGGAACAGGTGAAGCTTTCTTT
CDR3aa: CASSGTGEAFF

j_gene: TRBJ1-3
abundance: -
d_gene: -
v_gene: TRBV5-1
CDR3nt: TGCGCCAGCAGACCCCAGGGCTCTGAAAACACCATATATTTT
CDR3aa: CASRPQGSENTIYF

j_gene: TRBJ1-2
abundance: -
d_gene: TRBD1
v_gene: TRBV28
CDR3nt: TGTGCCAGCAGTCCCTGGGACAGATATGGCTACACCTTC
CDR3aa: CASSPWDRYGYTF

j_gene: TRBJ1-5
abundance: -
d_gene: TRBD1
v_gene: TRBV24-1
CDR3nt: TGTGCCACCGGGGGACAGTCGAGCAATCAGCCCCAGCATTTT
CDR3aa: CATGGQSSNQPQHF

j_gene: TRBJ1-1
abundance: -
d_gene: -
v_gene: TRBV6-5
CDR3nt: TGTGCCAGTGGAGACAGTCGTGCTTTCTTT
CDR3aa: CASGDSRAFF

j_gene: TRBJ2-7
abundance: -
d_gene: -
v_gene: TRBV15
CDR3nt: TGTGCCACCAGCGGATACAGGGAGTCTCCCCAGTACTTC
CDR3aa: CATSGYRESPQYF

j_gene: TRBJ1-1
abundance: -
d_gene: -
v_gene: TRBV5-8
CDR3nt: TGTGCCAGCAGCGTCGGACACTTGCTGGTGGACACTGAAGCTTTCTTT
CDR3aa: CASSVGHLLVDTEAFF

j_gene: TRBJ1-4
abundance: -
d_gene: -
v_gene: TRBV10-3
CDR3nt: TGTGCCATCAGTGAGGGGGCCCTGGGTGAAAAACTGTTTTTT
CDR3aa: CAISEGALGEKLFF

j_gene: TRBJ2-5
abundance: -
d_gene: -
v_gene: TRBV15
CDR3nt: TGTGCCACCAGCAGAGTAGACAGTTGGGAGACCCAGTACTTC
CDR3aa: CATSRVDSWETQYF

j_gene: TRBJ1-1
abundance: -
d_gene: TRBD1
v_gene: TRBV5-5
CDR3nt: TGTGCCAGCAGCTTGGCAGGGGGGATGAACACTGAAGCTTTCTTT
CDR3aa: CASSLAGGMNTEAFF

j_gene: TRBJ1-5
abundance: -
d_gene: -
v_gene: TRBV7-2
CDR3nt: TGTGCCAGCAGCCCCCATCGGGGGTTCAATCAGCCCCAGCATTTT
CDR3aa: CASSPHRGFNQPQHF

j_gene: TRBJ2-7
abundance: -
d_gene: -
v_gene: TRBV15
CDR3nt: TGTGCCACCAGCAGAGACCCAGACTACGAGCAGTACTTC
CDR3aa: CATSRDPDYEQYF

j_gene: TRBJ1-3
abundance: -
d_gene: -
v_gene: TRBV4-1
CDR3nt: TGCGCCAGCAGCCAAGAACGGGGGGGCAGGGGTCCAGCGGACACCATATATTTT
CDR3aa: CASSQERGGRGPADTIYF

j_gene: TRBJ1-5
abundance: once
d_gene: TRBD1
v_gene: TRBV30
CDR3nt: TGTGCCTGGAGTTACAGGGGCACTACTTATAGCAATCAGCCCCAGCATTTT
CDR3aa: CAWSYRGTTYSNQPQHF

j_gene: TRBJ2-5
abundance: -
d_gene: -
v_gene: TRBV5-4
CDR3nt: TGTGCCAGCAGCTTTCGACAGAGCCAAGAGACCCAGTACTTC
CDR3aa: CASSFRQSQETQYF

j_gene: TRBJ2-7
abundance: once
d_gene: -
v_gene: TRBV7-2
CDR3nt: TGTGCCAGCAGTCCGGACAGTAGCTCCTACGAGCAGTACTTC
CDR3aa: CASSPDSSSYEQYF

j_gene: TRBJ2-7
abundance: -
d_gene: TRBD1
v_gene: TRBV27
CDR3nt: TGTGCCAGCAGCTCGCGGACAGGCAGCTCCTACGAGCAGTACTTC
CDR3aa: CASSSRTGSSYEQYF

j_gene: TRBJ2-1
abundance: once
d_gene: TRBD2
v_gene: TRBV11-3
CDR3nt: TGTGCCAGCAGCTCCCGAGATAGCGGGATTTTCAATGAGCAGTTCTTC
CDR3aa: CASSSRDSGIFNEQFF

j_gene: TRBJ2-7
abundance: -
d_gene: -
v_gene: TRBV6-5
CDR3nt: TGTGCCAGCAGTTACTCGTTAGGCGGGCCCTACGAGCAGTACTTC
CDR3aa: CASSYSLGGPYEQYF

j_gene: TRBJ1-6
abundance: -
d_gene: -
v_gene: TRBV15
CDR3nt: TGTGCCACCAGCAGAGATACTCTCCCCCTCCACTTT
CDR3aa: CATSRDTLPLHF

j_gene: TRBJ1-3
abundance: once
d_gene: -
v_gene: TRBV9
CDR3nt: TGTGCCAGCAGCCCCTCGGAGGCGCCTGGAAACACCATATATTTT
CDR3aa: CASSPSEAPGNTIYF

j_gene: TRBJ2-7
abundance: -
d_gene: -
v_gene: TRBV14
CDR3nt: TGTGCCAGCAGCCCTACAGGTTTAGGGGAGCAGTACTTC
CDR3aa: CASSPTGLGEQYF

j_gene: TRBJ2-7
abundance: -
d_gene: -
v_gene: TRBV2
CDR3nt: TGTGCCAGCAGGGACACAGCCTACGAGCAGTACTTC
CDR3aa: CASRDTAYEQYF

j_gene: TRBJ2-7
abundance: -
d_gene: TRBD1
v_gene: TRBV5-6
CDR3nt: TGTGCCAGCAGCCCCCTGGGGGGGACAGGGTACGAGCAGTACTTC
CDR3aa: CASSPLGGTGYEQYF

j_gene: TRBJ1-2
abundance: -
d_gene: TRBD1
v_gene: TRBV30
CDR3nt: TGTGCCTGGGGACAGGGGCGATTATATGGCTACACCTTC
CDR3aa: CAWGQGRLYGYTF

j_gene: TRBJ1-2
abundance: once
d_gene: -
v_gene: TRBV28
CDR3nt: TGTGCCAGCAGACCACCGCTCTCTAGTCTCGGCTACACCTTC
CDR3aa: CASRPPLSSLGYTF

j_gene: TRBJ2-7
abundance: many
d_gene: TRBD2
v_gene: TRBV6-2/TRBV6-3
CDR3nt: TGTGCCAGCAGTTACGAGACTAGCGGGACCTTAACCTACGAGCAGTACTTC
CDR3aa: CASSYETSGTLTYEQYF